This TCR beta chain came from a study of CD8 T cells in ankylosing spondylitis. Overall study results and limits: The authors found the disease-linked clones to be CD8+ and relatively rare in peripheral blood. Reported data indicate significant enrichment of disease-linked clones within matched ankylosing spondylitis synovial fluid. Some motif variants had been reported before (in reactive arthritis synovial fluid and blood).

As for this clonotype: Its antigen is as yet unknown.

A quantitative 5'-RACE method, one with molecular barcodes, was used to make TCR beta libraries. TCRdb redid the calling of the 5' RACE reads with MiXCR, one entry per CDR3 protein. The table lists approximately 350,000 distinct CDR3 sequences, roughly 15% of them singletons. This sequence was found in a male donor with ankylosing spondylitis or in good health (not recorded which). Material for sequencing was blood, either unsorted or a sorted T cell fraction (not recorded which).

CDR3 sequence: CSALLGETQYF. CDR3 nucleotides: TGCAGTGCTCTTCTAGGGGAGACCCAGTACTTC. The rearrangement links TRBV20-1 to TRBJ2-5, with unresolved D. CDR3 length: 11 amino acids. The germline gives CDR1 DFQATT, CDR2 SNEGSKA (reference sequence). Trimming shortened V by 5 bases and J by 5 bases, and 9 bases separated the two germline ends.